These 9 T cell receptor beta chains were all obtained from the same sample, sequenced in a study of cytomegalovirus exposure and HLA in healthy donors. A multiplex PCR was run with 60 Vbeta primers and 13 Jbeta primers. Assay: immunoSEQ multiplex PCR; the TCRdb copy retains only in-frame clones and omits some. The data hold roughly 100,000 clones, with 75% to 85% observed a single time. Sequencing was done on a sample of PBMCs. The receptors originated from a man between 18 and 29 years old in good health and CMV-seronegative.

This rearrangement joins TRBV2 to TRBJ1-5; 7 positions match TRBD1. Trimming removed 3 bases from V and 0 bases from J; junction bases left unmatched: 11. Looked up from germline, CDR1 is SNHLY and CDR2 is FYNNEI. The CDR3 runs 18 residues. CDR3 bases: TGTGCCAGCAGTGACGGGCAGGGGGAGGTTTATAGCAATCAGCCCCAGCATTTT. It yields the protein CASSDGQGEVYSNQPQHF.

As for this clone: The junction differs from germline at one of its ends, possibly a read error. The V gene is TRBV6-5, the J gene TRBJ1-2; TRBD1 agrees at 10 bases. This CDR3 comprises 13 residues. Germline V gene sequence: CDR1 MNHEY, CDR2 SVGAGI. CDR3 coding DNA: TGTGCCAGCAGTGACTCGACAGGGGGCGGCTACACCTTC. Its translation: CASSDSTGGGYTF.

This clone was recorded a few times. The chain employs TRBV2 and TRBJ2-1; TRBD1 might be the D (5 bases). CDR3 length: 13 residues. The V gene's germline CDR1 is SNHLY and CDR2 FYNNEI. With 2 bases removed from V and 6 bases from J, the gap between germline ends came to 8 bases. CDR3 DNA sequence: TGTGCCAGCAGTGAACAAGGGGCCAATGAGCAGTTCTTC. Its translation is CASSEQGANEQFF.

The V call is TRBV6-1, the J call TRBJ2-7; 14 bases fit TRBD2. V lost 1 base, J lost 7 bases, and 3 bases stayed unmatched. The CDR3 loop spans 15 amino acids. Looked up from germline, CDR1 is MNHNS and CDR2 is SASEGT. CDR3: CASSEVGLAGVEQYF. CDR3 DNA sequence: TGTGCCAGCAGTGAAGTGGGACTAGCGGGAGTTGAGCAGTACTTC.

The rearrangement links TRBV27 to TRBJ2-1; D might be TRBD1 (6 bases). This CDR3 has 16 residues. Trimming removed 2 bases from V and 0 bases from J, with 11 bases in between. The germline V gene encodes CDR1 MNHEY and CDR2 SMNVEV (reference sequence). CDR3 in amino acids: CASSLRAGDSYNEQFF. The CDR3 nucleotides read TGTGCCAGCAGTTTAAGAGCAGGGGACTCCTACAATGAGCAGTTCTTC.

V and J are TRBV19 and TRBJ2-7; 11 nucleotides match TRBD1. The J segment lost 3 bases and the V segment lost 1 base, leaving 2 bases of the junction unmatched. In germline, CDR1 is LNHDA, CDR2 SQIVND (reference sequence). The CDR3 runs 15 residues. CDR3 region: CASSIAGTGGYEQYF. The CDR3 coding sequence is TGTGCCAGTAGTATAGCGGGGACAGGGGGCTACGAGCAGTACTTC.

This rearrangement joins TRBV11-2 to TRBJ2-2; 8 bases fit TRBD2. The V gene's germline CDR1 is SGHAT and CDR2 FQNNGV. This CDR3 spans 16 amino acids. After removal of 3 bases from V and 1 base from J, the junction contained 4 bases not matched to a gene. CDR3: CASSLVGLGNTGELFF. The CDR3 nucleotides are TGTGCCAGCAGCTTGGTGGGACTAGGGAACACCGGGGAGCTGTTTTTT.

The rearrangement joins TRBV5-1 to TRBJ2-1, with 12 positions matching TRBD2. Germline CDR1 is SGHRS and CDR2 is YFSETQ. This CDR3 region has 19 residues. Unmatched junction bases numbered 8, after V lost 1 base and J lost 0 bases. Here the CDR3 DNA reads TGCGCCAGCAGCTTGAGACTAGCGGGAGTCTCGAGCTCCTACAATGAGCAGTTCTTC. Its translation is CASSLRLAGVSSSYNEQFF.

V usage is TRBV6-1 and J usage is TRBJ1-4; possibly TRBD1 for D (6 bases). The length of the CDR3 is 15 residues. The germline V and J ends were trimmed by 6 bases and 8 bases, with 19 bases remaining between them. CDR1 and CDR2 (germline): MNHNS, SASEGT. In DNA form, the CDR3 reads TGTGCCAGCAGGGTAACAGGGACCCCTAGGGAAAAACTGTTTTTT. Its translation: CASRVTGTPREKLFF.